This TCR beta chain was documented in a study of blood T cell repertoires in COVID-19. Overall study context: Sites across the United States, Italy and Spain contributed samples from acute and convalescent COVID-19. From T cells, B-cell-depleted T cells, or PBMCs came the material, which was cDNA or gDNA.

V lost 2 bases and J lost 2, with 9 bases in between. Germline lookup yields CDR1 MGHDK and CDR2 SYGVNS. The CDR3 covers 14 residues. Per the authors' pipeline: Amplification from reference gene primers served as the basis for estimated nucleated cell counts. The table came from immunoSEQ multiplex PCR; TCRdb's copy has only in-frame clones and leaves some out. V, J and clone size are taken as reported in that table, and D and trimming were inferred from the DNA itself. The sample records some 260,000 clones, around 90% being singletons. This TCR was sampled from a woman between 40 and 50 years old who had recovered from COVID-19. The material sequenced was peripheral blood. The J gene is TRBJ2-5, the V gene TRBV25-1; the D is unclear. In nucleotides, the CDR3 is TGTGCCAGCAGTGAAAAGGCGGCTCAAGAGACCCAGTACTTC. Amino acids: CASSEKAAQETQYF.